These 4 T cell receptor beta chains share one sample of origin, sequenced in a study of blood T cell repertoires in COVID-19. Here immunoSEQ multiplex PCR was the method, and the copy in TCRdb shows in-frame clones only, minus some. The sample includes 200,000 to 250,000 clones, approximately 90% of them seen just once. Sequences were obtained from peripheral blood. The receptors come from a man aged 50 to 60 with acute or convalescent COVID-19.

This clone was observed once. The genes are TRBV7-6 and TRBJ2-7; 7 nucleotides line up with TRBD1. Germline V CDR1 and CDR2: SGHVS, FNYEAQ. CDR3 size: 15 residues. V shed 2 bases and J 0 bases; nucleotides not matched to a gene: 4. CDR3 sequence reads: CASSLSTGDSYEQYF. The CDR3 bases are TGTGCCAGCAGCTTAAGTACAGGGGACTCCTACGAGCAGTACTTC.

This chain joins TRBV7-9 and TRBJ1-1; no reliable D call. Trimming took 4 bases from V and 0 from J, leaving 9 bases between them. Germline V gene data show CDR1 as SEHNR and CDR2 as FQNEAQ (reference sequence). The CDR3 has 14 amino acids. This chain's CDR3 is CASSSSAVNTEAFF. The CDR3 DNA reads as TGTGCCAGCAGCTCCAGTGCCGTGAACACTGAAGCTTTCTTT.

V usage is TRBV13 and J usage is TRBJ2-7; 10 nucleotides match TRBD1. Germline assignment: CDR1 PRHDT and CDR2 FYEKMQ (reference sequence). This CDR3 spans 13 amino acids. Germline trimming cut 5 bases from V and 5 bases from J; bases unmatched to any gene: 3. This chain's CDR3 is CASSRGQGNEQYF. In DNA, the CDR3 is TGTGCCAGCAGCAGGGGACAGGGGAACGAGCAGTACTTC. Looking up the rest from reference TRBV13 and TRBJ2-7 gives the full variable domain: AAGVIQSPRHLIKEKRETATLKCYPIPRHDTVYWYQQGPGQDPQFLISFYEKMQSDKGSIPDRFSAQQFSDYHSELNMSSLELGDSALYFCASSRGQGNEQYFGPGTRLTVT.

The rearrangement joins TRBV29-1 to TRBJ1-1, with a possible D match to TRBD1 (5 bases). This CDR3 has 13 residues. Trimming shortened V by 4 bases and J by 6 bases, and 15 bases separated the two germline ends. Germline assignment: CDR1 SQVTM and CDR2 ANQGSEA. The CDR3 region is CSVAPSGASEAFF. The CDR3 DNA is TGCAGCGTTGCCCCCAGTGGGGCCTCTGAAGCTTTCTTT.